Each of the 20 T cell receptor beta chains below was sequenced from the same sample in a study of blood T cell repertoires in COVID-19. Sequenced by immunoSEQ multiplex PCR; TCRdb stores in-frame clones only, minus some. The sample carries approximately 98,000 clones, roughly 70% recorded once. Sequencing was done on a sample of peripheral blood. The receptors were sampled from a woman aged 35 to 49 with acute or convalescent COVID-19.

This clone occurred many times. The chain carries TRBV11-3 and TRBJ2-2; 7 nucleotides match TRBD1. Germline loops: CDR1 SGHNT, CDR2 YENEEA. CDR3 length equals 15 residues. V shed 4 bases and J 5 bases; nucleotides not matched to a gene: 7. The CDR3 DNA reads TGTGCCAGCAGCTCACGGACAGGAAGGACCGGGGAGCTGTTTTTT. Translated, it gives CASSSRTGRTGELFF.

The chain has TRBV19 and TRBJ2-2; TRBD1 aligns across 8 bases. Germline assignment: CDR1 LNHDA and CDR2 SQIVND (reference sequence). J lost 5 bases, V lost 0 bases, and 2 bases had no gene match. This CDR3 contains 15 residues. CDR3 nucleotide sequence: TGTGCCAGTAGTATAGACAGGGGGCAAACCGGGGAGCTGTTTTTT. Translating it yields CASSIDRGQTGELFF.

This chain connects TRBV5-4 to TRBJ1-1; 9 bases fit TRBD1. The V gene's germline CDR1 is SGHNT and CDR2 YYREEE (reference sequence). The CDR3 runs 16 residues. V lost 3 bases to trimming and J lost 2 bases; unmatched junction nucleotides: 8. The CDR3 region has the DNA TGTGCCAGCAGCTCTCCGACAGGGGGGGAAAACACTGAAGCTTTCTTT. Its translation: CASSSPTGGENTEAFF.

The rearrangement uses TRBV6-1 and TRBJ2-7; TRBD2 agrees at 14 bases. From germline, CDR1 is MNHNS and CDR2 SASEGT. J lost 4 bases, V lost 3 bases, and 2 bases had no gene match. This CDR3 is built from 15 residues. The CDR3 DNA follows: TGTGCCAGCAGTGAGGGGACTAGCGGGGGTTACGAGCAGTACTTC. Its translation: CASSEGTSGGYEQYF.

V gene TRBV5-6 combines with J gene TRBJ1-3; D is possibly TRBD1 (6 bases). V was pared by 5 bases and J by 4 bases, with 13 bases between. The V gene's germline CDR1 is SGHDT and CDR2 YYEEEE. There are 14 residues in the CDR3. The CDR3 sequence: CASRPTGRGNTIYF. The DNA for the CDR3 is TGTGCCAGCAGACCTACAGGGAGAGGAAACACCATATATTTT.

The V gene is TRBV30, the J gene TRBJ1-6; tentatively, D is TRBD1 (6 bases). Germline V gives CDR1 GTSNPN, CDR2 SVGIG (reference sequence). The CDR3 is 13 amino acids. V lost 4 bases and J 7 bases, leaving 11 bases between the germline ends. This CDR3 is CAWNRVGNSPLHF. Here the CDR3 DNA reads TGTGCCTGGAACAGGGTGGGAAATTCACCCCTCCACTTT. Variable domain in full (rest from reference TRBV30 and TRBJ1-6): SQTIHQWPATLVQPVGSPLSLECTVEGTSNPNLYWYRQAAGRGLQLLFYSVGIGQISSEVPQNLSASRPQDRQFILSSKKLLLSDSGFYLCAWNRVGNSPLHFGNGTRLTVT.

This chain uses TRBV25-1 with TRBJ2-1, with D hard to call. Looked up from germline, CDR1 is MGHDK and CDR2 is SYGVNS. Trimming took off 3 bases at V and 5 bases at J, with 8 bases between the two ends. The CDR3 is made up of 13 amino acids. CDR3 sequence reads: CASSEGRNNEQFF. CDR3 bases: TGTGCCAGCAGTGAGGGCAGGAACAATGAGCAGTTCTTC.

The genes are TRBV7-7 and TRBJ2-3, with a tentative D call TRBD2 (7 bases). CDR3 size: 12 residues. Germline V CDR1 and CDR2: SSHAT, FNYEAQ (reference sequence). V was shortened by 11 bases and J by 9 bases, with 18 bases between the two germline ends. CDR3: CAVGGAAGTQYF. For the CDR3, the DNA is TGTGCCGTTGGGGGGGCAGCCGGAACGCAGTATTTT.

This clone was recorded a few times. V is TRBV3-1 (or the pseudogene TRBV3-2) and J is TRBJ1-5, with unresolved D. The CDR3 spans 15 residues. Germline V lookup: CDR1 LGHDT, CDR2 YNNKEL (reference sequence). Trimming took 4 bases from V and 2 from J, leaving 12 bases between them. CDR3 nucleotide sequence: TGTGCCAGCAGCCCCACCACGGTTGGCAATCAGCCCCAGCATTTT. Its translation is CASSPTTVGNQPQHF.

The table lists this clone with many counts. The chain employs TRBV9 and TRBJ1-1, with 7 bases lining up with TRBD1. The germline V gene has CDR1 SGDLS and CDR2 YYNGEE. V lost 0 bases, J lost 1 base, and 3 bases stayed unmatched. The CDR3 consists of 15 residues. The CDR3 DNA reads TGTGCCAGCAGCGTAGACTACAGGGGGAACACTGAAGCTTTCTTT. Encoded protein: CASSVDYRGNTEAFF.

The chain uses TRBV16 and TRBJ1-6, with a possible D match to TRBD1 (6 bases). V was shortened by 0 bases and J by 0 bases, with 12 bases between the two germline ends. Germline lookup yields CDR1 KGHSY and CDR2 FQNENV. This CDR3 has 18 residues. The chain's CDR3 is CASSQSDRPSSYNSPLHF. The DNA for the CDR3 is TGTGCCAGCAGCCAATCTGACAGGCCGAGCTCCTATAATTCACCCCTCCACTTT.

This clone showed up just a few times. This rearrangement joins TRBV7-3 to TRBJ1-6; TRBD1 might be the D (6 bases). CDR3 length: 16 amino acids. Between the trimmed V and J ends, which lost 2 bases and 9 bases, there was a span of 17 bases. Germline assignment: CDR1 SGHTA and CDR2 FQGTGA. The CDR3 region is CASSLSAGVLGSPLHF. DNA for the CDR3: TGTGCCAGCAGCTTATCCGCAGGGGTTCTGGGTTCACCCCTCCACTTT.

V gene TRBV11-3 combines with J gene TRBJ2-5; the D is unclear. From germline, CDR1 is SGHNT and CDR2 YENEEA. Between the trimmed V and J ends, which lost 1 base and 4 bases, there was a span of 16 bases. The CDR3 has 16 amino acids. Written as DNA, the CDR3 is TGTGCCAGCAGCTTAGGTTTGTCATCGGGTGGAGAGACCCAGTACTTC. Encoded protein: CASSLGLSSGGETQYF.

The chain combines TRBV7-3 with TRBJ2-3; D is undetermined. Trimming left V 5 bases short and J 3 bases short, with 9 bases between. The CDR3 runs to 13 residues. Germline V gene lookup returns CDR1 SGHTA and CDR2 FQGTGA. CDR3: CASSLMLTDTQYF. The CDR3 nucleotides are TGTGCCAGCAGCCTTATGTTGACAGATACGCAGTATTTT.

The chain carries TRBV5-4 and TRBJ2-1; TRBD2 matches at 9 bases. Germline CDR1 and CDR2: SGHNT and YYREEE (reference sequence). This CDR3 has 13 amino acids. The J segment lost 7 bases and the V segment lost 7 bases, leaving 6 bases of the junction unmatched. DNA of the CDR3: TGTGCCAGCCTAGTAGCGGGGGAAAATGAGCAGTTCTTC. Translation: CASLVAGENEQFF.

J is TRBJ1-1 and V is TRBV5-8; possibly TRBD1 for D (5 bases). The CDR3 consists of 17 residues. V was shortened by 0 bases and J by 0 bases, with 15 bases between the two germline ends. CDR1 is SGHTS, CDR2 YDEGEE, per germline. CDR3 sequence: CASSLAMGPGVNTEAFF. The CDR3, as DNA: TGTGCCAGCAGCTTGGCAATGGGGCCGGGGGTGAACACTGAAGCTTTCTTT. Full variable domain (rest looked up from reference TRBV5-8 and TRBJ1-1): EAGVTQSPTHLIKTRGQQATLRCSPISGHTSVYWYQQALGLGLQFLLWYDEGEERNRGNFPPRFSGRQFPNYSSELNVNALELEDSALYLCASSLAMGPGVNTEAFFGQGTRLTVV.

The chain links TRBV3-1 (or the pseudogene TRBV3-2) to TRBJ2-2, with D perhaps TRBD2 (5 bases). CDR1 LGHDT and CDR2 YNNKEL come from the germline V gene (reference sequence). The V gene lost 4 bases and the J gene lost 5 bases, with 8 bases spanning the gap. The CDR3 totals 13 residues. CDR3 loop: CASSLQRTGELFF. CDR3 nucleotides: TGTGCCAGCAGCCTACAGCGGACCGGGGAGCTGTTTTTT.

This chain joins TRBV6-5 and TRBJ1-5, with D possibly being TRBD1 (6 bases). This CDR3 spans 14 amino acids. V was clipped by 4 bases and J by 2 bases, with 9 bases between them. Looked up from germline, CDR1 is MNHEY and CDR2 is SVGAGI. In DNA form, the CDR3 reads TGTGCCAGCAGTTCCAGGGGAGGCAATCAGCCCCAGCATTTT. Translated, it gives CASSSRGGNQPQHF.

This chain links TRBV3-1 (or the pseudogene TRBV3-2) with TRBJ2-7, with D tentatively TRBD2 (5 bases). Germline loops: CDR1 LGHDT, CDR2 YNNKEL (reference sequence). V lost 3 bases to trimming and J lost 3 bases, with 9 bases between them. CDR3 length: 13 amino acids. CDR3 in DNA: TGTGCCAGCAGCCACGGACTTCACTACGAGCAGTACTTC. Protein product: CASSHGLHYEQYF.

This clone was detected many times. The chain employs TRBV12-3 or TRBV12-4 and TRBJ2-1, with 7 nucleotides matching TRBD1. The CDR3 contains 13 residues. Trimming cost V 6 bases and J 5 bases; bases outside gene matches: 4. CDR3 DNA sequence: TGTGCCAGCAGAGGACAGGTAAACAATGAGCAGTTCTTC. Its translation is CASRGQVNNEQFF.